A selection of T cell receptor beta chains follows, all from one sample in a study of blood T cell repertoires in COVID-19. TCRdb's copy holds only in-frame clones and misses some; the assay was immunoSEQ multiplex PCR. The table has 150,000 to 200,000 clones, 81% seen once. The sequenced material came from peripheral blood. The receptors were sampled from a man between 60 and 70 years old with active or convalescent COVID-19. The CDR3 runs from the conserved cysteine through the conserved F or W. A D gene is named only where the DNA matches it firmly. Size is stated for part of the rows, as once, few or many counts, or as a class when the clone is expanded.

>.|.|TRBJ1-5|TRBV9
CASSVDLGANQPQHF
TGTGCCAGCAGCGTAGACTTAGGAGCCAATCAGCCCCAGCATTTT
>once|TRBD1|TRBJ1-1|TRBV2
CASRVTGGGTEAFF
TGTGCCAGCAGAGTCACAGGGGGTGGGACTGAAGCTTTCTTT
>.|TRBD2|TRBJ2-7|TRBV11-2
CASSLVATSGSPYEQYF
TGTGCCAGCAGCTTAGTGGCGACTAGCGGGAGCCCCTACGAGCAGTACTTC
>.|.|TRBJ1-4|TRBV28
CASSLFNEKLFF
TGTGCCAGCAGTCTGTTTAATGAAAAACTGTTTTTT
>once|.|TRBJ2-5|TRBV6-1
CASSDAGRRGTQYF
TGTGCCAGCAGTGACGCCGGGAGACGAGGGACCCAGTACTTC
>.|.|TRBJ1-3|TRBV7-2
CASSSHSGNTIYF
TGTGCCAGCAGCTCACATTCTGGAAACACCATATATTTT
>.|TRBD2|TRBJ2-1|TRBV24-1
CATSVGGSSYNEQFF
TGTGCCACCAGTGTCGGGGGGAGTTCCTACAATGAGCAGTTCTTC
>few|TRBD1|TRBJ1-2|TRBV7-3
CASSPSGGPDYGYTF
TGTGCCAGCAGCCCGTCAGGGGGCCCGGACTATGGCTACACCTTC
>few|.|TRBJ1-6|TRBV28
CASSLSRDYNSPLHF
TGTGCCAGCAGTTTGTCGAGGGACTATAATTCACCCCTCCACTTT
>.|TRBD1|TRBJ1-4|TRBV2
CASSETGPSEKLFF
TGTGCCAGCAGTGAGACAGGGCCCAGTGAAAAACTGTTTTTT
>.|TRBD1|TRBJ2-5|TRBV6-5
CASRRVTGGGETQYF
TGTGCCAGCAGGCGGGTAACAGGGGGCGGGGAGACCCAGTACTTC
>.|.|TRBJ2-2|TRBV5-6
CASSSPSGELFF
TGTGCCAGCAGCTCCCCATCCGGGGAGCTGTTTTTT
>.|TRBD2|TRBJ2-5|TRBV6-5
CASNPSGGRKETQYF
TGTGCCAGCAACCCTAGCGGGGGAAGAAAAGAGACCCAGTACTTC
>.|TRBD1|TRBJ1-2|TRBV10-3
CAISETGTQGGGYTF
TGTGCCATCAGTGAAACCGGGACCCAGGGGGGTGGCTACACCTTC
>.|TRBD1|TRBJ1-1|TRBV5-8
CASSLAGQGFGAFF
TGTGCCAGCAGCTTGGCGGGACAGGGTTTTGGAGCTTTCTTT
>.|TRBD1|TRBJ1-1|TRBV4-1
CASGTGATEAFF
TGCGCCAGTGGGACAGGGGCCACTGAAGCTTTCTTT
>.|TRBD1|TRBJ1-1|TRBV7-9
CASSPFPRQGTMNTEAFF
TGTGCCAGCAGCCCGTTTCCGAGACAGGGGACAATGAACACTGAAGCTTTCTTT
>.|.|TRBJ1-4|TRBV5-1
CASSKGGINEKLFF
TGCGCCAGCAGCAAGGGAGGAATTAATGAAAAACTGTTTTTT
>.|TRBD2|TRBJ2-3|TRBV9
CASSSPRGSGVDTDTQYF
TGTGCCAGCAGCTCCCCGCGGGGAAGCGGGGTTGACACAGATACGCAGTATTTT
>many|TRBD1|TRBJ1-2|TRBV3-1/TRBV3-2
CASSPATGGGNYGYTF
TGTGCCAGCAGCCCAGCGACAGGGGGCGGAAACTATGGCTACACCTTC
>.|.|TRBJ1-5|TRBV14
CAIPQGSNQPQHF
TGTGCCATCCCCCAGGGGAGCAATCAGCCCCAGCATTTT
>.|.|TRBJ2-5|TRBV5-1
CASSEAAVRETQYF
TGCGCCAGCAGCGAAGCAGCGGTCCGGGAGACCCAGTACTTC
>.|.|TRBJ1-2|TRBV19
CASSIGGDGGLSTIYGYTF
TGTGCCAGTAGTATCGGGGGAGACGGGGGACTGAGTACCATCTATGGCTACACCTTC
>.|.|TRBJ1-2|TRBV29-1
CSVRTLTGSGYTF
TGCAGCGTCCGGACCTTAACAGGGAGTGGCTACACCTTC
>.|.|TRBJ2-7|TRBV21-1
CASSKVADRAYEQYF
TGTGCCAGCAGCAAAGTTGCGGACAGGGCCTACGAGCAGTACTTC
>.|TRBD2|TRBJ2-2|TRBV18
CASSRPGLAGINTGELFF
TGTGCCAGCTCAAGGCCCGGACTAGCGGGCATTAACACCGGGGAGCTGTTTTTT
>once|TRBD2|TRBJ2-1|TRBV10-1
CASSRALSGPHEQFF
TGCGCCAGCAGTAGGGCCCTTAGCGGGCCCCATGAGCAGTTCTTC
>.|.|TRBJ2-2|TRBV5-4
CASSPTGNTGELFF
TGTGCCAGCAGCCCCACAGGAAACACCGGGGAGCTGTTTTTT
>.|.|TRBJ1-5|TRBV2
CASSDRGVGQPQHF
TGTGCCAGCAGTGATCGGGGGGTAGGTCAGCCCCAGCATTTT
>.|.|TRBJ2-7|TRBV28
CASSPWGPSYEQYF
TGTGCCAGCAGTCCCTGGGGGCCCTCCTACGAGCAGTACTTC
>.|.|TRBJ1-3|TRBV5-1
CASSLSGVYSGNTIYF
TGCGCCAGCAGCTTGTCCGGGGTGTACTCTGGAAACACCATATATTTT
>.|.|TRBJ2-7|TRBV5-6
CASSSNRENRADEQYF
TGTGCCAGCAGCTCCAACAGGGAAAATAGGGCGGACGAGCAGTACTTC
>few|.|TRBJ1-6|TRBV20-1
CSASRHLSSYNSPLHF
TGCAGTGCTAGTCGCCACCTTAGCTCCTATAATTCACCCCTCCACTTT
>.|.|TRBJ1-2|TRBV12-3/TRBV12-4
CASSLAQSYGYTF
TGTGCCAGCAGTTTAGCACAGAGCTATGGCTACACCTTC
>.|TRBD2|TRBJ2-2|TRBV11-2
CASSLGTSGRPGELFF
TGTGCCAGCAGCTTAGGGACTAGCGGGAGGCCCGGGGAGCTGTTTTTT
>.|.|TRBJ1-6|TRBV5-4
CASSTGEGLDSPLHF
TGTGCCAGCAGTACGGGGGAGGGGCTCGATTCACCCCTCCACTTT
>once|TRBD1|TRBJ2-5|TRBV28
CASSQGAQETQYF
TGTGCCAGTTCCCAGGGGGCGCAGGAGACCCAGTACTTC
>.|.|TRBJ2-1|TRBV5-6
CASSLGHSSYNEQFF
TGTGCCAGCAGCTTGGGACACAGCTCCTACAATGAGCAGTTCTTC
>.|.|TRBJ1-3|TRBV28
CASRDGTSSGNTIYF
TGTGCCAGCAGAGACGGGACATCCTCTGGAAACACCATATATTTT
>.|TRBD2|TRBJ2-7|TRBV19
CASTSRASGNHEQYF
TGTGCCAGCACCTCGAGGGCTAGCGGGAACCACGAGCAGTACTTC
>.|TRBD1|TRBJ1-1|TRBV29-1
CSVWDRGTEAFF
TGCAGCGTTTGGGACAGGGGCACTGAAGCTTTCTTT
>once|TRBD1|TRBJ1-6|TRBV18
CASSPGQGNSPLHF
TGTGCCAGCTCACCCGGACAGGGAAATTCACCCCTCCACTTT
>.|TRBD2|TRBJ2-1|TRBV5-1
CASSPLTSGGYNEQFF
TGCGCCAGCAGCCCCCTGACTAGCGGGGGGTACAATGAGCAGTTCTTC
>.|.|TRBJ1-1|TRBV7-2
CASSLGRVLSLNTEAFF
TGTGCCAGCAGCTTAGGACGGGTCCTCTCCTTGAACACTGAAGCTTTCTTT
>.|TRBD1|TRBJ1-2|TRBV5-4
CASSTPGQGPFTF
TGTGCCAGCAGCACTCCGGGACAGGGTCCATTCACCTTC
>.|.|TRBJ1-5|TRBV13
CASSVVAPHYSNQPQHF
TGTGCCAGCAGCGTCGTAGCCCCCCACTATAGCAATCAGCCCCAGCATTTT
>.|.|TRBJ2-2|TRBV5-1
CASTRLGAGATGELFF
TGCGCCAGTACCCGCCTCGGTGCAGGGGCCACCGGGGAGCTGTTTTTT
>.|TRBD2|TRBJ2-1|TRBV7-6
CASSLDWSGRGNEQFF
TGTGCCAGCAGCTTAGACTGGAGCGGGAGGGGGAATGAGCAGTTCTTC
>.|TRBD1|TRBJ2-2|TRBV11-2
CASTRQGFSTGELFF
TGTGCCAGCACCCGACAGGGCTTTTCCACCGGGGAGCTGTTTTTT
>.|.|TRBJ1-4|TRBV2
CASSRGGQGEKLFF
TGTGCCAGCAGTAGGGGGGGGCAAGGTGAAAAACTGTTTTTT
>once|TRBD1|TRBJ1-6|TRBV20-1
CSASLSGGEVNLPLHF
TGCAGTGCTAGTTTGTCAGGGGGCGAGGTTAATTTACCCCTCCACTTT